This T cell receptor (beta chain) was captured by sequencing in a study of response to subunit inactivated influenza vaccine. Study-wide results and limits: There was a suggestion from the authors that each seasonal influenza vaccination recruits few new T cells.

This clonotype came up a few times. Its antigen is still unknown. TCRdb passed the RT-PCR reads through MiXCR, listing each CDR3 protein once. The repertoire holds approximately 230,000 distinct CDR3 sequences, with 9% to 15% as singletons. The CDR3 spans 15 residues. Trimming pared 4 bases from V and 5 bases from J, leaving 17 bases between. Germline V gene lookup returns CDR1 GTSNPN and CDR2 SVGIG (reference sequence). The sequence came from a man aged 45-65 years who received an inactivated influenza vaccine. The rearrangement links TRBV30 to TRBJ2-2; weak D call: TRBD2 (5 bases). The sequenced sample was non-naive T cells sorted from PBMCs, obtained 14 to 15 days before vaccination. The CDR3, as DNA: TGTGCCTGGACCCGGGGTTTGTTTGGGACCGGGGAGCTGTTTTTT. It encodes CAWTRGLFGTGELFF.